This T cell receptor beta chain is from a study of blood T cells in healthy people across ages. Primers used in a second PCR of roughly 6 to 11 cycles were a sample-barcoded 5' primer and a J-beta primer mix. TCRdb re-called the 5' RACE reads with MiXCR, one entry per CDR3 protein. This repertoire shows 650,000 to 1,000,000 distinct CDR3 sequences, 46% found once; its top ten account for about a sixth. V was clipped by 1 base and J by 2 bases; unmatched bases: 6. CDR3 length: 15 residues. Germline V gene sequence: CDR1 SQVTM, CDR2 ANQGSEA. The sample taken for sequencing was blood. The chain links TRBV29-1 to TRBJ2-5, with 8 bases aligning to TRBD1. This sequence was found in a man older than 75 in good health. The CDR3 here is CSVEGTGPQQETQYF. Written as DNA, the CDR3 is TGCAGCGTTGAAGGGACAGGGCCGCAACAAGAGACCCAGTACTTC. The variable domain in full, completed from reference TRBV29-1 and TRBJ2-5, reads SAVISQKPSRDICQRGTSLTIQCQVDSQVTMMFWYRQQPGQSLTLIATANQGSEATYESGFVIDKFPISRPNLTFSTLTVSNMSPEDSSIYLCSVEGTGPQQETQYFGPGTRLLVL.